This TCR beta chain comes out of a study of T-cell reconstitution after alpha-beta-depleted transplantation in children. Points from the study as a whole: Where alpha-beta T cells came from about two months after transplant was reportedly several hundred expanded graft clones.

For this clonotype: Its antigen remains unidentified.

Trimming removed 6 bases from V and 4 bases from J, with 10 bases in between. CDR3 length: 12 amino acids. Germline V gene sequence: CDR1 DFQATT, CDR2 SNEGSKA (reference sequence). A library of TCRbeta sequences, prepared with unique molecular identifiers, was generated. TCRdb re-analysed the PCR reads in MiXCR, keeping a single row per CDR3 protein. The sample records approximately 79,000 distinct CDR3 sequences, roughly 18% being singletons. Material: PBMCs, mostly from graft donor cells, obtained 360 days after TCRalphabeta/CD19-depleted stem cell transplant. The sequence was collected from a male patient aged 2-10 years who had a stem cell transplant for acute lymphoblastic leukemia, so the T cells may come from the graft donor. V gene TRBV20-1 combines with J gene TRBJ2-1; D is uncertain. In DNA form, the CDR3 reads TGCAGTGCGCCCCATAATTACAATGAGCAGTTCTTC. Protein sequence: CSAPHNYNEQFF.